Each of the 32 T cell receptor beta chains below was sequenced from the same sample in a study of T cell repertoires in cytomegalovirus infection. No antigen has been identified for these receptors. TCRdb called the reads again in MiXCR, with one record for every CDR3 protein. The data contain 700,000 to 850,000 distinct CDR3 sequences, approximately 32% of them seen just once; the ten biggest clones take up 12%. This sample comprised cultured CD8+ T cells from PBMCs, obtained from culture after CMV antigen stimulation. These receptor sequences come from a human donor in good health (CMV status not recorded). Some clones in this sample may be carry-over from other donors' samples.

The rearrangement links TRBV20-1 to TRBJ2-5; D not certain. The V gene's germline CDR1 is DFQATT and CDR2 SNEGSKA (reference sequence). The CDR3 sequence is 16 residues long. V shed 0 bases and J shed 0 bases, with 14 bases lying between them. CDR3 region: CSARDRADWYQETQYF. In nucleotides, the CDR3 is TGCAGTGCTAGAGATCGGGCAGATTGGTACCAAGAGACCCAGTACTTC.

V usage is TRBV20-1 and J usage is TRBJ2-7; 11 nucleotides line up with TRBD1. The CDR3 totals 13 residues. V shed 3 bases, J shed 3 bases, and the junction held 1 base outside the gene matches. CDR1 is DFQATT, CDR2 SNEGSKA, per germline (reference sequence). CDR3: CSARDRGHYEQYV. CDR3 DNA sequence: TGCAGTGCTAGGGACAGGGGGCACTACGAGCAGTACGTC.

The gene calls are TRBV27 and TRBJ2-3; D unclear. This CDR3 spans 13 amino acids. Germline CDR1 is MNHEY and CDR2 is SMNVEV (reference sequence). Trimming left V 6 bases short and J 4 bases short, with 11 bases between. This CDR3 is CASSFVYADTQYF. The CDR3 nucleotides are TGTGCCAGCAGCTTCGTCTATGCAGATACGCAGTATTTT.

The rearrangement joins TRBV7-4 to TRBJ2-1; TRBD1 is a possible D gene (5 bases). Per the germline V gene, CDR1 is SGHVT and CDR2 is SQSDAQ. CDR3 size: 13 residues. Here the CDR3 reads CVPDSFSYNEQFF. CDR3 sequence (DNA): TGTGTCCCTGACAGTTTCTCCTACAATGAGCAGTTCTTC. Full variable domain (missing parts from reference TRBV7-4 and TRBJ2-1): GAGVSQSPRYKVAKRGRDVALRCDSISGHVTLYWYRQTLGQGSEVLTYSQSDAQRDKSGRPSGRFSAERPERSVSTLKIQRTEQGDSAVYLCVPDSFSYNEQFFGPGTRLTVL.

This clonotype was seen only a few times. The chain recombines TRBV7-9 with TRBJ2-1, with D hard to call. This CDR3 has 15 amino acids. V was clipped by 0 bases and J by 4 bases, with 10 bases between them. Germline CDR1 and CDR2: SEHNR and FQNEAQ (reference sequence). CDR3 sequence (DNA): TGTGCCAGCAGCTTAGCAACTCGCCCGTACAATGAGCAGTTCTTC. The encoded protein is CASSLATRPYNEQFF.

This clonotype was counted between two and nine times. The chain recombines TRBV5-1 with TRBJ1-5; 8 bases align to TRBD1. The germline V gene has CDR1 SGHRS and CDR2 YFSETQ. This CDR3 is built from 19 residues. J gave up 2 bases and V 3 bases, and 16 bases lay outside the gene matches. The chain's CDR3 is CASSSPNAGTGGGNQPQHF. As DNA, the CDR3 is TGCGCCAGCAGCTCGCCTAACGCCGGGACAGGTGGTGGCAATCAGCCCCAGCATTTT.

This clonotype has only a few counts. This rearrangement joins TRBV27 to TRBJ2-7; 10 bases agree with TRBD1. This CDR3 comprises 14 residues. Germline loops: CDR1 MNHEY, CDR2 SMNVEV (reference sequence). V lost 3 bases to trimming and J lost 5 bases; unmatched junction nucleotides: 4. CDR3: CASSFGTGANEQYF. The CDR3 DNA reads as TGTGCCAGCAGTTTCGGGACAGGGGCAAACGAGCAGTACTTC.

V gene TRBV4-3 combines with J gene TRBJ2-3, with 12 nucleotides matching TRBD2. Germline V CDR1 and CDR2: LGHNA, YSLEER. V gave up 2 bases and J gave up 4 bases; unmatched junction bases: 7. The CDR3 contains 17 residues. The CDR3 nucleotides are TGCGCCAGCAGCCAATCTAGCGGGGGGGCCAGGTCAGATACGCAGTATTTT. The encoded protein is CASSQSSGGARSDTQYF.

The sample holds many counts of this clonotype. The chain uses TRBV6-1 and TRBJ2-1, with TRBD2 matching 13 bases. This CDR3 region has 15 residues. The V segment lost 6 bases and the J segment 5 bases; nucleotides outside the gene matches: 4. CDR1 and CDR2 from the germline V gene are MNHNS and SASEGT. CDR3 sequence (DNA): TGTGCCAGCAGGACTAGCGGGGGGCCGCACAATGAGCAGTTCTTC. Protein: CASRTSGGPHNEQFF.

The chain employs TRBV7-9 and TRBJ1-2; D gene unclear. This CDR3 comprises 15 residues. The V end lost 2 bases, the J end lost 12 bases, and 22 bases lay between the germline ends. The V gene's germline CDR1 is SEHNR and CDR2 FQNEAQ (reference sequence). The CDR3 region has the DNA TGTGCCAGCAGCTTAAGCCCGCTGAATCCAGGCATCGACACCTTC. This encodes CASSLSPLNPGIDTF.

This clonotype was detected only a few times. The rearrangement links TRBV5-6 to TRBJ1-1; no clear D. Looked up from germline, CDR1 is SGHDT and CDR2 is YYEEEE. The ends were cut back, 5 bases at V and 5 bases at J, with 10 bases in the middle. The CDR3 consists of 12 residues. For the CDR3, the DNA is TGTGCCAGCAGTAGTAGGTGGACTGAAGCTTTCTTT. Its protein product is CASSSRWTEAFF.

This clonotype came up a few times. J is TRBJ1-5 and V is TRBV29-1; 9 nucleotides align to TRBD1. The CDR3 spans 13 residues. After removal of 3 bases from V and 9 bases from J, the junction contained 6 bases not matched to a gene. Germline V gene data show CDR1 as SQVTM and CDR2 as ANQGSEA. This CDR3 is CSVEPGQGPPQHF. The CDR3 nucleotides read TGCAGCGTTGAGCCAGGACAGGGGCCGCCCCAGCATTTT.

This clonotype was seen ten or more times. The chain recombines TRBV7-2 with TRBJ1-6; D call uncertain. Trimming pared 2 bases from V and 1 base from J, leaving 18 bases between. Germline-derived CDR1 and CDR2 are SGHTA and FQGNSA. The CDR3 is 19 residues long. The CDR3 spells CASSLIGLYDGSYNSPLHF. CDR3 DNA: TGTGCCAGCAGCTTAATAGGGCTGTATGATGGGTCCTATAATTCACCCCTCCACTTT.

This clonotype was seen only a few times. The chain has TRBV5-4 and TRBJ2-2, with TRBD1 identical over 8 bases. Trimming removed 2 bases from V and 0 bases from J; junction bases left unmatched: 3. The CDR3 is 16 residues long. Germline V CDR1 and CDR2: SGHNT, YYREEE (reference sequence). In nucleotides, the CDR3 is TGTGCCAGCAGCTTACCAGGGGGCGCGAACACCGGGGAGCTGTTTTTT. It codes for CASSLPGGANTGELFF.

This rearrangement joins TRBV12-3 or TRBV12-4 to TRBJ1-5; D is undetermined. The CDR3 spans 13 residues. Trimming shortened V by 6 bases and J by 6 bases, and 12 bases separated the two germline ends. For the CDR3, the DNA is TGTGCCAGCAGCCCCTGGGCTGGTCAGCCCCAGCATTTT. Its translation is CASSPWAGQPQHF.

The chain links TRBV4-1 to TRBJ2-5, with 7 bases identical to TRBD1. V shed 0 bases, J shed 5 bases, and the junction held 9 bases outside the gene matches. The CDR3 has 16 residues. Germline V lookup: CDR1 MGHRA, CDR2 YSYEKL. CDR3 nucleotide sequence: TGCGCCAGCAGCCAAGATTTACAGGGGCATATGGAGACCCAGTACTTC. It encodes CASSQDLQGHMETQYF.

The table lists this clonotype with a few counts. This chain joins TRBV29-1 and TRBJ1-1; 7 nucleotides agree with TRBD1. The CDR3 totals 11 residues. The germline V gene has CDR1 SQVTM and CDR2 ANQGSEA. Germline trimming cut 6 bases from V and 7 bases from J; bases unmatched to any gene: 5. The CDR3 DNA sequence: TGCAGCGTGCACAGGGGCCTTGAAGCTTTCTTT. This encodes CSVHRGLEAFF.

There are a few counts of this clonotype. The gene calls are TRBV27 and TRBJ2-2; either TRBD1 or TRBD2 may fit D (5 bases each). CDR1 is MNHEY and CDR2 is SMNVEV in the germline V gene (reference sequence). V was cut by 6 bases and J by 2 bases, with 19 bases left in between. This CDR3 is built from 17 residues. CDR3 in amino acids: CASSPIFQRGNTGELFF. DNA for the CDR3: TGTGCCAGCAGCCCCATCTTTCAACGGGGCAACACCGGGGAGCTGTTTTTT.

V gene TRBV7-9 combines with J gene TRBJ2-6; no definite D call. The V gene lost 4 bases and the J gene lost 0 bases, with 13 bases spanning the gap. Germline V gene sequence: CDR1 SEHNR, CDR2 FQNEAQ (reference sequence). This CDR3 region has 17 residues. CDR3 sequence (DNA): TGTGCCAGCAGCTCTGAACCCACTCTCTCTGGGGCCAACGTCCTGACTTTC. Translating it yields CASSSEPTLSGANVLTF.

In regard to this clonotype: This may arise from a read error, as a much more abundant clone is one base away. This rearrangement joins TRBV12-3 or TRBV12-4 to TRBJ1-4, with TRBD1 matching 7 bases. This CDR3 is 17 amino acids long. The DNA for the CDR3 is TGTGCCAGCAGTTTTCACTTTCAGGGGGAGCAAGTTGAAAGACTGTTTTTT. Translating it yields CASSFHFQGEQVERLFF.

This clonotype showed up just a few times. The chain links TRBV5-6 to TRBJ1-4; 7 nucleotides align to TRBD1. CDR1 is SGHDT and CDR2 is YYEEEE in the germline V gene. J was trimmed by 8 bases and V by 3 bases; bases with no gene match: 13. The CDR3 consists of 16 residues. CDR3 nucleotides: TGTGCCAGCAGCTGGATCACAGGGGAGGACGGGGAAAAACTGTTTTTT. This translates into CASSWITGEDGEKLFF.

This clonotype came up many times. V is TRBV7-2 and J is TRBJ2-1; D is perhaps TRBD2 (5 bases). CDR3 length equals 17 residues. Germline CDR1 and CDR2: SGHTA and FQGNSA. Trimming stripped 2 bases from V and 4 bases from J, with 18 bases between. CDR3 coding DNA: TGTGCCAGCAGCTTACGCAGACTACCCGCCCCTTACAATGAGCAGTTCTTC. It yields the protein CASSLRRLPAPYNEQFF.

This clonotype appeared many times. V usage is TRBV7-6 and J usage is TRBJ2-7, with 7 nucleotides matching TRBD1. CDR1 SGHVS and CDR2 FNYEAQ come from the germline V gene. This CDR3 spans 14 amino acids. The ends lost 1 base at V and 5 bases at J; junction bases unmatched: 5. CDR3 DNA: TGTGCCAGCAGCTTAGAGGGGGCATTTGACGAGCAGTACTTC. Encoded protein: CASSLEGAFDEQYF.

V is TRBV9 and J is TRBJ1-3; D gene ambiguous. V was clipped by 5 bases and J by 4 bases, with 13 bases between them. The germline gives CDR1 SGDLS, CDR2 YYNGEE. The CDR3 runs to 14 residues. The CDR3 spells CASSDGHQGNTIYF. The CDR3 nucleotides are TGTGCCAGCAGTGATGGGCACCAGGGAAACACCATATATTTT. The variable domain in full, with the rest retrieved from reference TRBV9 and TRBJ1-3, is DSGVTQTPKHLITATGQRVTLRCSPRSGDLSVYWYQQSLDQGLQFLIQYYNGEERAKGNILERFSAQQFPDLHSELNLSSLELGDSALYFCASSDGHQGNTIYFGEGSWLTVV.

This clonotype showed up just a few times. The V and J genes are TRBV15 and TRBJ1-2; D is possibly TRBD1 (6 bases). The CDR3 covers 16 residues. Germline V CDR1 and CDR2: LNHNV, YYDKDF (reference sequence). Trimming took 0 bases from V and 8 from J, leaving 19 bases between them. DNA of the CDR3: TGTGCCACCAGCAGAGATCCCCCTCTCAGGGGAGAGGGCTACACCTTC. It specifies CATSRDPPLRGEGYTF.

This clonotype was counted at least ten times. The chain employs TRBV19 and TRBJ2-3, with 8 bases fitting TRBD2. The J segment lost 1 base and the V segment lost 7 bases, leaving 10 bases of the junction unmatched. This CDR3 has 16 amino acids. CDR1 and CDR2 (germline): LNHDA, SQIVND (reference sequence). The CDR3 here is CASTPLRGVGTDTQYF. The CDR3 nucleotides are TGTGCCAGTACCCCTTTGCGGGGGGTGGGCACAGATACGCAGTATTTT. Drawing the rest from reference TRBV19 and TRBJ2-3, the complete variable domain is DGGITQSPKYLFRKEGQNVTLSCEQNLNHDAMYWYRQDPGQGLRLIYYSQIVNDFQKGDIAEGYSVSREKKESFPLTVTSAQKNPTAFYLCASTPLRGVGTDTQYFGPGTRLTVL.

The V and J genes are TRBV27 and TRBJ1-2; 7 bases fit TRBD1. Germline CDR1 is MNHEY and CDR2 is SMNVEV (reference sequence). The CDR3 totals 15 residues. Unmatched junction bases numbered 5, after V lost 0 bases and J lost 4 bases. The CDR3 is CASSLSGTAFYGYTF. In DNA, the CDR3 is TGTGCCAGCAGTTTATCGGGGACAGCTTTCTATGGCTACACCTTC.

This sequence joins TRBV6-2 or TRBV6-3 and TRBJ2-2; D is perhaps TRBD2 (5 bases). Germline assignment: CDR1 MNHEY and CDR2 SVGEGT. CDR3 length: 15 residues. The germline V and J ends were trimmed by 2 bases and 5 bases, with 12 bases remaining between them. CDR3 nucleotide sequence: TGTGCCAGCAGTTACACGGGCTGGAGGACCGGGGAGCTGTTTTTT. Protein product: CASSYTGWRTGELFF.

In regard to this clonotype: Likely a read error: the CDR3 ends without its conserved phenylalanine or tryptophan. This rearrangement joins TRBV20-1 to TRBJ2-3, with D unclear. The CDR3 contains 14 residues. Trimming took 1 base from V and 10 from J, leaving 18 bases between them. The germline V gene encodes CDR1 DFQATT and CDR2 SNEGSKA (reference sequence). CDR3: CSARGGQPALAQYS. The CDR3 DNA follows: TGCAGTGCTAGAGGGGGTCAGCCGGCTTTGGCGCAGTATTCT.

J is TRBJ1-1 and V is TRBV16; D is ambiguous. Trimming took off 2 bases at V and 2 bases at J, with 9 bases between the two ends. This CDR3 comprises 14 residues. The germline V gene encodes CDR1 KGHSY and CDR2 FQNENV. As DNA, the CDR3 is TGTGCCAGCAGCCAAAGGTTAGCAAACACTGAAGCTTTCTTT. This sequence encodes CASSQRLANTEAFF.

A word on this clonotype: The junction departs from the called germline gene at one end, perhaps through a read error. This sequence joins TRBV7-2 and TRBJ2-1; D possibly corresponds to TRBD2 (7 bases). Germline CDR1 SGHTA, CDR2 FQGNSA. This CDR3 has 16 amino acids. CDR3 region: CVSKMTGGEVSGEQFF. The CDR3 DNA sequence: TGTGTCAGCAAGATGACGGGGGGCGAGGTATCGGGAGAGCAGTTCTTC.

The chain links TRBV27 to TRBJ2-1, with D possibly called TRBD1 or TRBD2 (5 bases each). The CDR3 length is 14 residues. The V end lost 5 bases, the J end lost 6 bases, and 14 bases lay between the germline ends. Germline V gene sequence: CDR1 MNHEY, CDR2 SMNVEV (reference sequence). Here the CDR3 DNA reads TGTGCCAGCAGTGCAGGGACGACCTCCAATGAGCAGTTCTTC. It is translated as CASSAGTTSNEQFF.